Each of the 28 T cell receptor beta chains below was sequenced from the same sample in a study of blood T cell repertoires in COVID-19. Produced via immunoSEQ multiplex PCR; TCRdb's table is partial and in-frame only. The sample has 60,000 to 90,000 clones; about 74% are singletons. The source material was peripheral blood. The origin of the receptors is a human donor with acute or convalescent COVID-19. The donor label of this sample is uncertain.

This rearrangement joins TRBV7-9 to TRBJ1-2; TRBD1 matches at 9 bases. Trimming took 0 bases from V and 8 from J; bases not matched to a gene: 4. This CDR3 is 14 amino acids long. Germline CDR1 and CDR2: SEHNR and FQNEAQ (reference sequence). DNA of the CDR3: TGTGCCAGCAGCTTAGCGCAACAGGGGGCCGGCTACACCTTC. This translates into CASSLAQQGAGYTF. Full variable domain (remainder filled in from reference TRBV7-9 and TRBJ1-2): DTGVSQNPRHKITKRGQNVTFRCDPISEHNRLYWYRQTLGQGPEFLTYFQNEAQLEKSRLLSDRFSAERPKGSFSTLEIQRTEQGDSAMYLCASSLAQQGAGYTFGSGTRLTVV.

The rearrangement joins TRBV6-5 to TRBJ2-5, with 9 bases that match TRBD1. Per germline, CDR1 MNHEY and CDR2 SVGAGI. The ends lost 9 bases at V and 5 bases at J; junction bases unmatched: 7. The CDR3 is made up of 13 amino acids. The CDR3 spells CARGQGGWETQYF. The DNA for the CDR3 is TGTGCCAGGGGACAGGGAGGTTGGGAGACCCAGTACTTC.

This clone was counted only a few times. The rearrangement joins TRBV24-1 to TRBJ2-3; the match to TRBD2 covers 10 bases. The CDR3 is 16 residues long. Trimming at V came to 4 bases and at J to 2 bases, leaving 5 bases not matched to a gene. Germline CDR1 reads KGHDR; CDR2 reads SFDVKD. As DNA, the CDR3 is TGTGCCACCAGTGAAGGCCTAGCGGGAGTCACAGATACGCAGTATTTT. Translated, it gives CATSEGLAGVTDTQYF.

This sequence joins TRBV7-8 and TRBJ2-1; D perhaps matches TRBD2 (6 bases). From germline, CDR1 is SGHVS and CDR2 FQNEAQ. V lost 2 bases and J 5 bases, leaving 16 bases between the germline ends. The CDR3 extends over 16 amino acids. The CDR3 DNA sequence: TGTGCCAGCAGCTTACCAGCATGGAGGGGACACAATGAGCAGTTCTTC. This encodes CASSLPAWRGHNEQFF. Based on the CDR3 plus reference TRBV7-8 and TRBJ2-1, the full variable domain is GAGVSQSPRYKVAKRGQDVALRCDPISGHVSLFWYQQALGQGPEFLTYFQNEAQLDKSGLPSDRFFAERPEGSVSTLKIQRTQQEDSAVYLCASSLPAWRGHNEQFFGPGTRLTVL.

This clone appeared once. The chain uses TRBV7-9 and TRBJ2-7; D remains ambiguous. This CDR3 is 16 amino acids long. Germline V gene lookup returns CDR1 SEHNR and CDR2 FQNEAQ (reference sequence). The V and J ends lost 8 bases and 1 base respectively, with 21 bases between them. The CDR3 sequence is CASGRPPLGASYEQYF. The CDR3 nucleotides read TGTGCCAGCGGTCGCCCTCCGCTAGGTGCGTCCTACGAGCAGTACTTC.

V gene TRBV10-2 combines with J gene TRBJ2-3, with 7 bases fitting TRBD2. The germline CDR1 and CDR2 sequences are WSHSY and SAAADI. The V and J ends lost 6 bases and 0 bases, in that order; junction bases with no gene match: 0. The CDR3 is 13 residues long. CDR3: CASRTSSTDTQYF. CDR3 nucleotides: TGCGCCAGCAGGACTAGCAGCACAGATACGCAGTATTTT.

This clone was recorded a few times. The CDR3 region is CASSLRVPYEQYF. Here the CDR3 DNA reads TGTGCCAGCAGTTTACGGGTACCCTACGAGCAGTACTTC. This chain uses TRBV28 with TRBJ2-7; D is unclear. The germline V gene encodes CDR1 MDHEN and CDR2 SYDVKM. With 2 bases removed from V and 2 bases from J, the gap between germline ends came to 7 bases. CDR3 length: 13 amino acids. Supplemented by reference TRBV28 and TRBJ2-7, the full variable domain reads DVKVTQSSRYLVKRTGEKVFLECVQDMDHENMFWYRQDPGLGLRLIYFSYDVKMKEKGDIPEGYSVSREKKERFSLILESASTNQTSMYLCASSLRVPYEQYFGPGTRLTVT.

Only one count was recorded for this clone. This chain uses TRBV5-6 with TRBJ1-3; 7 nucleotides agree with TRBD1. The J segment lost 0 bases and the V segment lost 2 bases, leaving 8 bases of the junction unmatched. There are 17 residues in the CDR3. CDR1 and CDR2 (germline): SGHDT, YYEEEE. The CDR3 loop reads CASSFQDRTPSGNTIYF. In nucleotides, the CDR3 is TGTGCCAGCAGCTTCCAGGACAGGACTCCCTCTGGAAACACCATATATTTT.

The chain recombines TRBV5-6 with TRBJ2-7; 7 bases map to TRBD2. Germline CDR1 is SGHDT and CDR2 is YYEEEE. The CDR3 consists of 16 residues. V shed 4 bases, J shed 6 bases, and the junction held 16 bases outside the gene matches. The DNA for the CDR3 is TGTGCCAGCAGCCCACCGACAGTACTAGCGATCGGCGAGCAGTACTTC. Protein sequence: CASSPPTVLAIGEQYF. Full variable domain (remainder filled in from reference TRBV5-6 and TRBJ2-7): DAGVTQSPTHLIKTRGQQVTLRCSPKSGHDTVSWYQQALGQGPQFIFQYYEEEERQRGNFPDRFSGHQFPNYSSELNVNALLLGDSALYLCASSPPTVLAIGEQYFGPGTRLTVT.

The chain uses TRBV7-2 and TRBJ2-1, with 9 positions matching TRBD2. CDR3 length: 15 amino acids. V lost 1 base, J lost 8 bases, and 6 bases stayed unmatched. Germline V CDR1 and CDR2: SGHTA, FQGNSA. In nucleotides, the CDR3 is TGTGCCAGCAGCTTAGAAGGCGGGGGGGCCCATGAGCAGTTCTTC. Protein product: CASSLEGGGAHEQFF.

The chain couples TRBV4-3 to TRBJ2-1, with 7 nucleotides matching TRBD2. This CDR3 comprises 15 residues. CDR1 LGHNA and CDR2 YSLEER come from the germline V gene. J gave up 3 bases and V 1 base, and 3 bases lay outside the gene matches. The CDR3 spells CASSQGQRGYNEQFF. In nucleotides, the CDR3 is TGCGCCAGCAGCCAAGGCCAGCGGGGCTACAATGAGCAGTTCTTC.

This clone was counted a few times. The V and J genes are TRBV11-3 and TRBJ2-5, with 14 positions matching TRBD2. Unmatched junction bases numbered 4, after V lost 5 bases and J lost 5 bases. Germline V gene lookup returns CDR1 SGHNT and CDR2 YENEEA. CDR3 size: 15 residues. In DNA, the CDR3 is TGTGCCAGCAGCCCGGGACTAGCGGGAGTTGAGACCCAGTACTTC. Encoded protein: CASSPGLAGVETQYF.

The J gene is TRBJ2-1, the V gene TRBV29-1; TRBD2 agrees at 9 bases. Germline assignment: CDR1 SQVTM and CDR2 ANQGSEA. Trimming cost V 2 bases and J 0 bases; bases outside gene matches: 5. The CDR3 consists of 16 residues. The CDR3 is CSVEPQRGASYNEQFF. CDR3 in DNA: TGCAGCGTTGAACCCCAGCGGGGGGCCTCCTACAATGAGCAGTTCTTC.

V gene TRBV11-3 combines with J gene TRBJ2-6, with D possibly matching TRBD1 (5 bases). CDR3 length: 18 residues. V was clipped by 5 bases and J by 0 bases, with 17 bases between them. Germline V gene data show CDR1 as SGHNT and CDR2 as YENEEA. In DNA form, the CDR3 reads TGTGCCAGCAGCGGGGCGGCCAGGTCCCCCTCTGGGGCCAACGTCCTGACTTTC. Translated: CASSGAARSPSGANVLTF.

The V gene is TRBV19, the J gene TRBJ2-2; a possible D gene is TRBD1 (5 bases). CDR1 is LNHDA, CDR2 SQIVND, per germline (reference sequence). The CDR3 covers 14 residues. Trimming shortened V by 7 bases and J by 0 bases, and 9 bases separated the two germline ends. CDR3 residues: CASKGKPNTGELFF. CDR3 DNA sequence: TGTGCCAGTAAGGGGAAGCCGAACACCGGGGAGCTGTTTTTT.

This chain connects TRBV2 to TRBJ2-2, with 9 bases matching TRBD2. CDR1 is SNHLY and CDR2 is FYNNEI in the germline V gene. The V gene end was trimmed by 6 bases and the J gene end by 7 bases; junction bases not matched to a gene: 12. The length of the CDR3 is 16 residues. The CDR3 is CASSAEGAGGGGELFF. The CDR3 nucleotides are TGTGCCAGCAGCGCGGAGGGAGCGGGGGGCGGCGGGGAGCTGTTTTTT.

CDR3 residues: CASRTGMTDTQYF. For the CDR3, the DNA is TGTGCCAGTAGGACAGGGATGACAGATACGCAGTATTTT. This chain connects TRBV19 to TRBJ2-3; 7 bases are a match to TRBD1. Germline V CDR1 and CDR2: LNHDA, SQIVND (reference sequence). Trimming at V came to 6 bases and at J to 3 bases, leaving 3 bases not matched to a gene. There are 13 residues in the CDR3.

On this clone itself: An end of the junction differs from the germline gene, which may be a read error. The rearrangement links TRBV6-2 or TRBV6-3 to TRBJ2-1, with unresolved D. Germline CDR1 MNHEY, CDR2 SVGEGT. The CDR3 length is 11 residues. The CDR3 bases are TGTGCCAGCAGTTACGGGCCCAGCCGACTCTTC. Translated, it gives CASSYGPSRLF.

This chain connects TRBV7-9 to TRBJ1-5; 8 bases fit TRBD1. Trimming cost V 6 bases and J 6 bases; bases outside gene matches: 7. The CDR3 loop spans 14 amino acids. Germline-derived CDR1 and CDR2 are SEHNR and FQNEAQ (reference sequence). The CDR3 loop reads CASSSGTGGQPQHF. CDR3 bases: TGTGCCAGCAGTTCCGGGACAGGAGGTCAGCCCCAGCATTTT.

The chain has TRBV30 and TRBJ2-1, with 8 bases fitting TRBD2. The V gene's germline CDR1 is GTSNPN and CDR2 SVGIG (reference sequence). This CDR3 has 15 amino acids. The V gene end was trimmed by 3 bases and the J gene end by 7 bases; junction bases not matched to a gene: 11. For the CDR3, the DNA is TGTGCCTGGAGCGGGTCAGCGGGAGTTGTAAATGAGCAGTTCTTC. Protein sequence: CAWSGSAGVVNEQFF.

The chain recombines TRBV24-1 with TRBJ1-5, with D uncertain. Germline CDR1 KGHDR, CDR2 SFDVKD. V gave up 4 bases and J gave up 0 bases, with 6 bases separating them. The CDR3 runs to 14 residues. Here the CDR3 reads CATSDTYSNQPQHF. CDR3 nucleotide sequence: TGTGCCACCAGTGACACTTATAGCAATCAGCCCCAGCATTTT.

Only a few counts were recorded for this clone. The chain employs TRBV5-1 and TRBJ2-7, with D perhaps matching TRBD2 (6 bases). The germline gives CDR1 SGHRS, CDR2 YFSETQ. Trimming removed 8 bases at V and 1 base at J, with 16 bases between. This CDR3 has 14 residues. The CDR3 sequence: CASSPGVTSYEQYF. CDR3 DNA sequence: TGCGCCAGTTCACCGGGGGTGACATCCTACGAGCAGTACTTC.

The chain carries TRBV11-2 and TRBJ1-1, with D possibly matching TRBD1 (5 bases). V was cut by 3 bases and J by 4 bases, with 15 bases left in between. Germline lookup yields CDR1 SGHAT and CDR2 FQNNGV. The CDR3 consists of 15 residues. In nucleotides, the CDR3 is TGTGCCAGCAGCTTGGGTCCTATAAGGGGCACTGAAGCTTTCTTT. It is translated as CASSLGPIRGTEAFF.

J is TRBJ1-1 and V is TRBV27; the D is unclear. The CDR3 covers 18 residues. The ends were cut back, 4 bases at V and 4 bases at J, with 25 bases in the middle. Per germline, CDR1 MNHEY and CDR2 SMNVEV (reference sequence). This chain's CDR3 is CASSSTPPRGVLGTEAFF. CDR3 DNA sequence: TGTGCCAGCAGTTCTACCCCCCCGCGGGGAGTTCTGGGCACTGAAGCTTTCTTT.

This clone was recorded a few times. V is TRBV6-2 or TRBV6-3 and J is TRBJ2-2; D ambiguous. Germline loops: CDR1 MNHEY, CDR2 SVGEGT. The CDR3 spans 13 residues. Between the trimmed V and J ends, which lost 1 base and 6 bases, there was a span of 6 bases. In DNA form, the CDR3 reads TGTGCCAGCAGTTACTATCGGTCCGGGGAGCTGTTTTTT. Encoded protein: CASSYYRSGELFF.

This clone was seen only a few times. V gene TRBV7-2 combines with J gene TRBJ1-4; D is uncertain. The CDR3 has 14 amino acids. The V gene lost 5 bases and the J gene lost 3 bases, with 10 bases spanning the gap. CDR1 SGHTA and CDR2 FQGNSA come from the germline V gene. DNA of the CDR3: TGTGCCAGCAGCCTCGGACTGCCTAATGAAAAACTGTTTTTT. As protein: CASSLGLPNEKLFF.

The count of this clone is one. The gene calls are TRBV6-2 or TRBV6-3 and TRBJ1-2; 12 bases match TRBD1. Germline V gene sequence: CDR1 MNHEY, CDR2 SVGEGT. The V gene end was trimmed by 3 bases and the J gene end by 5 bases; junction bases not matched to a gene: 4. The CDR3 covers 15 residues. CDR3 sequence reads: CASSYGTGGYYGYTF. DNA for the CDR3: TGTGCCAGCAGTTATGGGACAGGGGGCTATTATGGCTACACCTTC.

DNA for the CDR3: TGTGCCAGCAGCCAACCTTTCGACAATGAGCAGTTCTTC. Its protein is CASSQPFDNEQFF. The J gene is TRBJ2-1, the V gene TRBV4-2; no definite D call. In germline, CDR1 is LGHNA, CDR2 YNFKEQ. With 2 bases removed from V and 5 bases from J, the gap between germline ends came to 7 bases. The CDR3 is 13 residues long.